This TCR beta chain was captured in a study of CD4 T cells in relation to SARS-CoV-2 and coronaviruses. Overall study context: PBMCs were cultured with antigen for roughly 11 days before TCR beta sequencing.

The CDR3 sequence is 16 residues long. CDR1 and CDR2 from the germline V gene are PRHDT and FYEKMQ (reference sequence). Trimming shortened V by 4 bases and J by 0 bases, and 10 bases separated the two germline ends. Sequencing used immunoSEQ multiplex PCR; TCRdb keeps in-frame clones, though not all of them. This sample has fewer than 25,000 clones; about 76% occur once, and the top ten carry around 15%. Unexposed donor CD4+ T cells date from about 2011-2018, before the COVID-19 pandemic. After roughly 9 days of culture, CD4+ T cells were isolated. Testing used SARS-CoV-2 S/N and four cold-coronavirus spikes on unexposed-donor CD4+ T cells, cells permitting. Study conclusions and caveats: Compared with monoreactive clones, crossreactive clones showed significantly weaker SARS-CoV-2 expansion. Each donor contributed either pre-pandemic or post-infection samples, not both.

Comments on this clone: Its antigen is not identified.

The receptor was isolated from a human donor in good health. The chain is built from TRBV13 and TRBJ1-6; TRBD1 might be the D (5 bases). Specimen: CD4+ T cells from PBMCs, cultured in vitro. The CDR3 loop is CASSSGDGSYNSPLHF. CDR3 coding DNA: TGTGCCAGCAGCTCTGGGGACGGCTCCTATAATTCACCCCTCCACTTT.